These T cell receptor beta chains were read from a single sample in a study of beta chain features in type 1 diabetes. Only in-frame clones appear in the TCRdb table, and some are missing; sequencing was by immunoSEQ multiplex PCR. In the table there are some 47,000 clones, 35% to 55% of which are singletons. Sequenced material: stem cell memory CD4+ T cells from blood. The receptors come from a man aged 30 to 39 with type 1 diabetes. CDR3s include the opening cysteine and the closing phenylalanine or tryptophan. The order of the fields is CDR3 length, clone size, D gene, V gene, J gene, CDR3 DNA, CDR3 protein. D genes are given only for firm matches. Clone size is given for some rows only: seen once, a few or many times, or a class if the clone is expanded.

15,.,.,TRBV5-1,TRBJ1-2,TGCGCCAGCAGCTTGGCGGCAGGGTCTCACTATGGCTACACCTTC,CASSLAAGSHYGYTF
18,.,TRBD1,TRBV7-9,TRBJ1-1,TGTGCCAGCAGCTTCTCACAGGGGGCGGGGGTTAAGAACACTGAAGCTTTCTTT,CASSFSQGAGVKNTEAFF
16,.,TRBD2,TRBV2,TRBJ2-1,TGTGCCAGCAGTCCGTTTAGCGGGGGGAGGTTTCGGGAGCAGTTCTTC,CASSPFSGGRFREQFF
16,.,TRBD2,TRBV2,TRBJ2-2,TGTGCCAGCAGTGAATCGCCTAGCGGGGGAACCGGGGAGCTGTTTTTT,CASSESPSGGTGELFF
12,.,.,TRBV7-2,TRBJ2-1,TGTGCCAGCAGCTCACAGGAAAAGGGGCAGTTCTTC,CASSSQEKGQFF
12,.,.,TRBV7-2,TRBJ2-5,TGTGCCAGCAGCTTTGCCCGGGGAACCCAGTACTTC,CASSFARGTQYF
17,few,TRBD2,TRBV7-9,TRBJ2-7,TGTGCCAGCAGCTCCCTAGGGGGAGGACTAGCGCCCTACGAGCAGTACTTC,CASSSLGGGLAPYEQYF
15,.,.,TRBV7-9,TRBJ2-2,TGTGCCAGCAGCTTAGACGGGGAAGGGACCGGGGAGCTGTTTTTT,CASSLDGEGTGELFF
15,few,.,TRBV27,TRBJ2-1,TGTGCCAGCAGTATTGTTGGCAGGGTGAACAATGAGCAGTTCTTC,CASSIVGRVNNEQFF
16,.,.,TRBV29-1,TRBJ2-2,TGCAGCGTGGGGGACATCCAAGGCCTTAACACCGGGGAGCTGTTTTTT,CSVGDIQGLNTGELFF
13,few,.,TRBV18,TRBJ1-1,TGTGCCAGCTCACCCGGACAGAACACTGAAGCTTTCTTT,CASSPGQNTEAFF
14,few,TRBD1,TRBV5-4,TRBJ2-1,TGTGCCAGCTCCCGGACAGGGAGCCACAATGAGCAGTTCTTC,CASSRTGSHNEQFF
14,.,TRBD1,TRBV6-5,TRBJ2-7,TGTGCCAGCAGCCCTCCGGGACAGGGGTACGAGCAGTACTTC,CASSPPGQGYEQYF
16,few,TRBD1,TRBV5-1,TRBJ2-6,TGCGCCAGCAGCTTAGACAGGGGATCTGGGGCCAACGTCCTGACTTTC,CASSLDRGSGANVLTF
15,.,TRBD1,TRBV28,TRBJ1-5,TGTGCCAGCAGTTTAGGGACAGGGGTTTACCAGCCCCAGCATTTT,CASSLGTGVYQPQHF
12,.,.,TRBV28,TRBJ2-1,TGTGCCAGCAGTTACGGGAACAATGAGCAGTTCTTC,CASSYGNNEQFF
15,.,TRBD2,TRBV6-5,TRBJ2-3,TGTGCCAGCAGTTACCGGACTAGCGGGAGGGATACGCAGTATTTT,CASSYRTSGRDTQYF
14,.,.,TRBV28,TRBJ2-7,TGTGCCAGCAGCCTACCACAGGGACCCTACGAGCAGTACTTC,CASSLPQGPYEQYF
13,few,.,TRBV2,TRBJ1-1,TGTGCCAGCAGTAGTGACAGCGACACTGAAGCTTTCTTT,CASSSDSDTEAFF
15,.,.,TRBV5-4,TRBJ2-7,TGTGCCAGCAGCTTGGGGTACGGGCGAAGGGGAGAGCAGTACTTC,CASSLGYGRRGEQYF
14,.,.,TRBV7-6,TRBJ2-2,TGTGCCAGCAGCTTAGAAGGGGGTACCGGGGAGCTGTTTTTT,CASSLEGGTGELFF
18,few,TRBD2,TRBV7-2,TRBJ2-5,TGTGCCAGCAGCCCCCGCCCCAGGACTAGCGGAGGGGGGGAGACCCAGTACTTC,CASSPRPRTSGGGETQYF
11,.,.,TRBV5-1,TRBJ1-1,TGCGCCAGCACTGCAGACACTGAAGCTTTCTTT,CASTADTEAFF
14,.,.,TRBV7-3,TRBJ1-1,TGTGCCAGCAGCTTAGGCGGACAGTTCACTGAAGCTTTCTTT,CASSLGGQFTEAFF
12,.,.,TRBV6-5,TRBJ2-7,TGTGCCAGCAGTTACGGCAGCGGCGAGCAGTACTTC,CASSYGSGEQYF
13,few,.,TRBV28,TRBJ1-1,TGTGCCAGCAGTCCCCCGGGGTACACTGAAGCTTTCTTT,CASSPPGYTEAFF
13,few,TRBD2,TRBV2,TRBJ2-7,TGTGCCAGCTCAGGGACTAGCTCCTACGAGCAGTACTTC,CASSGTSSYEQYF
14,.,TRBD1,TRBV19,TRBJ2-2,TGTGCCAGTAGGACAGGGGCGAGCACCGGGGAGCTGTTTTTT,CASRTGASTGELFF
15,.,TRBD2,TRBV18,TRBJ2-1,TGTGCCAGCTCACCTAGGACTAGCTCCTACAATGAGCAGTTCTTC,CASSPRTSSYNEQFF
16,few,TRBD1,TRBV5-1,TRBJ2-5,TGCGCCAGCAGCATAGGGGACAGGGGATCGAAGGAGACCCAGTACTTC,CASSIGDRGSKETQYF